The 16 T cell receptor beta chains in this list originate from one sample, sequenced in a study of blood T cell repertoires in COVID-19. The data were produced by immunoSEQ multiplex PCR, yet TCRdb's version contains in-frame clones alone and is incomplete. The sample carries fewer than 150,000 clones, roughly four fifths recorded once. Sequenced material: peripheral blood. The receptors were gathered from a woman in her fifties or sixties with acute or convalescent COVID-19.

The J gene is TRBJ2-7, the V gene TRBV18, with D possibly TRBD1 on 6 matching bases. The CDR3 is made up of 14 amino acids. Trimming took off 2 bases at V and 3 bases at J, with 11 bases between the two ends. The germline gives CDR1 KGHSH, CDR2 LQKENI. CDR3 bases: TGTGCCAGCTCACCAAACGGACAGAACTACGAGCAGTACTTC. It encodes CASSPNGQNYEQYF.

There are a few counts of this clone. The V gene is TRBV6-6, the J gene TRBJ2-1, with a tentative D call TRBD2 (6 bases). In germline, CDR1 is MNHNY, CDR2 SVGAGI (reference sequence). The CDR3 has 14 amino acids. Between the trimmed V and J ends, which lost 2 bases and 9 bases, there was a span of 14 bases. The CDR3 nucleotides are TGTGCCAGCAGTTACCGCCCCCAGGAGGGTGAGCAGTTCTTC. This encodes CASSYRPQEGEQFF.

This clone has ten or more counts. This sequence joins TRBV9 and TRBJ1-2, with TRBD1 as a possible D gene (6 bases). The CDR3 consists of 15 residues. V was pared by 0 bases and J by 2 bases, with 11 bases between. Germline V gene sequence: CDR1 SGDLS, CDR2 YYNGEE. The CDR3 is CASSVASGQNYGYTF. CDR3 nucleotides: TGTGCCAGCAGCGTAGCCTCTGGACAGAACTATGGCTACACCTTC.

The J gene is TRBJ2-1, the V gene TRBV4-1, with TRBD2 identical over 10 bases. V lost 6 bases and J lost 7; bases outside the gene matches: 9. CDR1 MGHRA and CDR2 YSYEKL come from the germline V gene. The CDR3 has 15 amino acids. The CDR3: CASRPSGGAWNEQFF. The CDR3 bases are TGCGCCAGCAGGCCCAGCGGGGGGGCGTGGAATGAGCAGTTCTTC.

This clone was picked up one time. The rearrangement links TRBV10-3 to TRBJ2-2; 12 positions match TRBD2. The CDR3 has 15 amino acids. With 8 bases clipped from V and 0 bases from J, the junction kept 1 base outside the gene matches. The germline gives CDR1 ENHRY, CDR2 SYGVKD. For the CDR3, the DNA is TGTGCCATCCTAGCGGGGGGGTCGAACACCGGGGAGCTGTTTTTT. Amino acids: CAILAGGSNTGELFF.

A single count supports this clone. This sequence joins TRBV9 and TRBJ2-7; 12 bases map to TRBD1. Trimming cost V 3 bases and J 7 bases; bases outside gene matches: 8. CDR3 length: 15 residues. CDR1 is SGDLS and CDR2 is YYNGEE in the germline V gene. CDR3 nucleotide sequence: TGTGCCAGCAGCGGGACCGGGACAGGGGGCGAAGAGCAGTACTTC. Translation gives CASSGTGTGGEEQYF.

The chain carries TRBV6-5 and TRBJ2-7; D is possibly TRBD2 (7 bases). This CDR3 has 14 amino acids. Looked up from germline, CDR1 is MNHEY and CDR2 is SVGAGI. Trimming stripped 7 bases from V and 5 bases from J, with 18 bases between. As DNA, the CDR3 is TGTGCCAGCACCGAGGGGGGGGGAAAGGACGAGCAGTACTTC. This sequence encodes CASTEGGGKDEQYF.

This clone was picked up many times. The chain has TRBV5-1 and TRBJ2-2, with 9 positions matching TRBD2. This CDR3 is 18 amino acids long. Germline loops: CDR1 SGHRS, CDR2 YFSETQ. V shed 3 bases and J 6 bases; nucleotides not matched to a gene: 15. In DNA form, the CDR3 reads TGCGCCAGCAGCTCTCCCTTCGGCAGCGGGGGGACGCCCGGGGAGCTGTTTTTT. It specifies CASSSPFGSGGTPGELFF. The whole variable domain, remainder taken from reference TRBV5-1 and TRBJ2-2, is KAGVTQTPRYLIKTRGQQVTLSCSPISGHRSVSWYQQTPGQGLQFLFEYFSETQRNKGNFPGRFSGRQFSNSRSEMNVSTLELGDSALYLCASSSPFGSGGTPGELFFGEGSRLTVL.

The V and J genes are TRBV24-1 and TRBJ2-7; D possibly corresponds to TRBD2 (5 bases). V was clipped by 4 bases and J by 3 bases, with 9 bases between them. Looked up from germline, CDR1 is KGHDR and CDR2 is SFDVKD. The CDR3 covers 13 residues. CDR3 loop: CATSERTLYEQYF. As DNA, the CDR3 is TGTGCCACCAGTGAAAGGACTCTCTACGAGCAGTACTTC.

V usage is TRBV14 and J usage is TRBJ2-1; D might be TRBD1 (5 bases). Germline V gene lookup returns CDR1 SGHDN and CDR2 FVKESK. The CDR3 contains 17 residues. V was trimmed by 3 bases and J by 5 bases, leaving 20 bases between them. The DNA for the CDR3 is TGTGCCAGCAGCCACCGCTTGACACTGACAGAGGACAATGAGCAGTTCTTC. This sequence encodes CASSHRLTLTEDNEQFF. Variable domain in full (rest from reference TRBV14 and TRBJ2-1): EAGVTQFPSHSVIEKGQTVTLRCDPISGHDNLYWYRRVMGKEIKFLLHFVKESKQDESGMPNNRFLAERTGGTYSTLKVQPAELEDSGVYFCASSHRLTLTEDNEQFFGPGTRLTVL.

The rearrangement links TRBV9 to TRBJ2-7; 11 bases align to TRBD2. The CDR3 loop spans 14 amino acids. CDR1 SGDLS and CDR2 YYNGEE come from the germline V gene. Trimming cost V 5 bases and J 4 bases; bases outside gene matches: 5. The CDR3 reads CASSSSGGAYEQYF. The CDR3 bases are TGTGCCAGCAGTAGTAGCGGGGGGGCGTACGAGCAGTACTTC. The variable domain in full, completed from reference TRBV9 and TRBJ2-7, reads DSGVTQTPKHLITATGQRVTLRCSPRSGDLSVYWYQQSLDQGLQFLIQYYNGEERAKGNILERFSAQQFPDLHSELNLSSLELGDSALYFCASSSSGGAYEQYFGPGTRLTVT.

The rearrangement joins TRBV6-4 to TRBJ2-2, with no clear D. Germline lookup yields CDR1 MRHNA and CDR2 SNTAGT. The CDR3 length is 17 residues. Trimming cost V 0 bases and J 1 base, with 12 bases left between them. The CDR3 nucleotides are TGTGCCAGCAGTGACTCATTCAGGTTAGGGAACACCGGGGAGCTGTTTTTT. Translating it yields CASSDSFRLGNTGELFF.

In this sample, this clone turned up once. The DNA for the CDR3 is TGCAGCGTTGCGACAGGGAAGGATCAGCCCCAGCATTTT. Protein sequence: CSVATGKDQPQHF. The chain employs TRBV29-1 and TRBJ1-5; 7 bases are a match to TRBD1. After removal of 4 bases from V and 5 bases from J, the junction contained 5 bases not matched to a gene. CDR1 is SQVTM and CDR2 is ANQGSEA in the germline V gene. The CDR3 length is 13 residues.

This rearrangement joins TRBV6-1 to TRBJ1-1; D unresolved. Trimming cost V 3 bases and J 4 bases, with 6 bases left between them. CDR1 is MNHNS, CDR2 SASEGT, per germline. This CDR3 spans 12 amino acids. The CDR3 DNA sequence: TGTGCCAGCAGTGAGGAGGTCACTGAAGCTTTCTTT. It encodes CASSEEVTEAFF.

This chain connects TRBV5-1 to TRBJ1-3, with D possibly matching TRBD1 (5 bases). Trimming shortened V by 4 bases and J by 0 bases, and 11 bases separated the two germline ends. CDR1 SGHRS and CDR2 YFSETQ come from the germline V gene. This CDR3 spans 15 amino acids. CDR3 coding DNA: TGCGCCAGCAGCGCAGGGATTAGCTCTGGAAACACCATATATTTT. This encodes CASSAGISSGNTIYF. Drawing the rest from reference TRBV5-1 and TRBJ1-3, the complete variable domain is KAGVTQTPRYLIKTRGQQVTLSCSPISGHRSVSWYQQTPGQGLQFLFEYFSETQRNKGNFPGRFSGRQFSNSRSEMNVSTLELGDSALYLCASSAGISSGNTIYFGEGSWLTVV.

This rearrangement joins TRBV6-2 or TRBV6-3 to TRBJ1-5, with D possibly TRBD1 on 6 matching bases. V was cut by 5 bases and J by 2 bases, with 13 bases left in between. The CDR3 has 15 amino acids. Germline-derived CDR1 and CDR2 are MNHEY and SVGEGT. CDR3 DNA sequence: TGTGCCAGCAGTCTACAGGGTGTCGGCAATCAGCCCCAGCATTTT. This translates into CASSLQGVGNQPQHF.